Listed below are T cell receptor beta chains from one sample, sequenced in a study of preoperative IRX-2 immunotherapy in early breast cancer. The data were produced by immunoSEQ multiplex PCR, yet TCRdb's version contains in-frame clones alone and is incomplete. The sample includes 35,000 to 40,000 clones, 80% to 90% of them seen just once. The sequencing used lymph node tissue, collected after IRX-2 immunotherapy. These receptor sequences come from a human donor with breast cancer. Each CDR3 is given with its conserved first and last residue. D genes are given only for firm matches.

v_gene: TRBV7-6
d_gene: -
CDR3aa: CASSLGATTNEKLFF

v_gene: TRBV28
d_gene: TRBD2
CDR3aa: CASSLGTSSYNEQFF

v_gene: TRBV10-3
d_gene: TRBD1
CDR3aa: CASADRGQGASTGELFF

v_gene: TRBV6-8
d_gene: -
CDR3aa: CASSYSGGVNSPLHF

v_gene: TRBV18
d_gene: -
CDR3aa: CASSPTGPQETQYF

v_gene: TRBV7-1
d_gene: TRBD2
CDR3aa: CASNPGLGENEQFF

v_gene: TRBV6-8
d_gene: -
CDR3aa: CASSYEGWNSPLHF

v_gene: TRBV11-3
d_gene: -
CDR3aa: CASSVAVRWDGELFF

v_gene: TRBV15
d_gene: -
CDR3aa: CATSREWGFNQPQHF

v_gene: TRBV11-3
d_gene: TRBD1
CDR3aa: CASKLTGQGYNEQFF

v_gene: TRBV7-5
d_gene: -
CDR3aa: CASSLRVSGNTIYF

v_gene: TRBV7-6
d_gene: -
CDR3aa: CASSLGLIGETQYF

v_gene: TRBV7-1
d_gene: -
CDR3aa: CASNRDYSGANVLTF

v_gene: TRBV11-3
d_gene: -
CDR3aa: CASSLDRTATNEKLFF

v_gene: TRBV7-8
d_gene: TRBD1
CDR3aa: CASSSDRGDTEAFF

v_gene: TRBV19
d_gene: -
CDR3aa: CASTARLHGSLNTGELFF

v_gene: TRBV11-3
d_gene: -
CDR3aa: CASSLGRGQSYEQYF

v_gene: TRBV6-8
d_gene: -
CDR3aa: CASSYGQGNTGELFF

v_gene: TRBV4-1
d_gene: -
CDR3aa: CASSQGFSGVNEKLFF

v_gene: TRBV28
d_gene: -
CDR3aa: CASSPGPNYGYTF

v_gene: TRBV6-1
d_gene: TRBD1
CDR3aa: CASSEARGQGNEKLFF

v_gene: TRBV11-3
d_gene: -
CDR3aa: CASSLDKRNEKLFF

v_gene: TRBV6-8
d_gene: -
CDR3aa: CASSIAGNYGYTF

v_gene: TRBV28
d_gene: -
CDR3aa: CASTLRDGEAFF

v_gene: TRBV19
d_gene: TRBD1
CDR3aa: CASSPHKDRAYQPQHF

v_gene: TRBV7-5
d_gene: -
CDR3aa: CASSLTGQDTGELFF